The 23 T cell receptor beta chains given below trace back to one sample, sequenced in a study of blood T cells in healthy people across ages (dated by TCRdb to the mid-2010s). Library preparation employed 5' RACE. Sequencing used an Illumina HiSeq 2500. A second about 7 to 11 cycle PCR used a sample-barcoded 5' primer and a J-beta primer mix. TCRdb reprocessing: public reads trimmed at Q25 with fastp, clones called with MiXCR, in-frame beta chains kept. Duplicate CDR3 protein sequences are folded into a single record with the most common DNA and genes. This sample holds more than 650,000 distinct CDR3 sequences; approximately 22% were observed only once. The ten most abundant clones make up about 22% of the sample. Sample: blood. Receptor source: a man in his 70s in good health.

The V and J genes are TRBV6-1 and TRBJ1-4; D is ambiguous. Germline V CDR1 and CDR2: MNHNS, SASEGT. V was clipped by 6 bases and J by 12 bases, with 20 bases between them. The CDR3 totals 14 residues. CDR3 sequence (DNA): TGTGCCAGCAGCCCCCTCGCCGCCATCTCTGAACTGTTTTTT. Translation: CASSPLAAISELFF.

The sample holds a few counts of this clonotype. CDR3 sequence: CASSLDQGSLETQYF. CDR3 DNA: TGTGCCAGCAGCTTAGATCAAGGTTCCCTGGAGACCCAGTACTTC. The chain combines TRBV7-9 with TRBJ2-1; D is uncertain. The J call may be mistaken, given a closer DNA end match to TRBJ2-5. The germline V gene encodes CDR1 SEHNR and CDR2 FQNEAQ (reference sequence). The CDR3 runs 15 residues.

With respect to this clonotype: At one of its ends the junction is not consistent with the germline gene, which may arise from a read error. The chain recombines TRBV4-3 with TRBJ1-4; D unresolved. The germline V gene has CDR1 LGHNA and CDR2 YSLEER. There are 14 residues in the CDR3. The CDR3 sequence is CASSQEETSEKLFF. The CDR3 region has the DNA TGCGCCAGCAGCCAAGAAGAGACTAGTGAAAAACTGTTTTTT.

The chain has TRBV20-1 and TRBJ2-3, with D perhaps matching TRBD1 or TRBD2 (6 bases each). Between the trimmed V and J ends, which lost 6 bases and 0 bases, there was a span of 16 bases. The CDR3 spans 15 residues. Germline lookup yields CDR1 DFQATT and CDR2 SNEGSKA (reference sequence). This CDR3 is CSAGSGGHSTDTQYF. CDR3 DNA: TGCAGTGCAGGAAGTGGGGGGCATAGCACAGATACGCAGTATTTT.

The CDR3 coding sequence is TGCAGTGCTAGCCTGGGGACCCATGAAAAACTGTTTTTT. This encodes CSASLGTHEKLFF. The rearrangement links TRBV20-1 to TRBJ1-4; perhaps TRBD1 as D (5 bases). The V end lost 3 bases, the J end lost 6 bases, and 11 bases lay between the germline ends. Germline V gene lookup returns CDR1 DFQATT and CDR2 SNEGSKA (reference sequence). The CDR3 consists of 13 residues.

The gene calls are TRBV6-2 or TRBV6-3 and TRBJ1-2, with D uncertain. V gave up 2 bases and J gave up 4 bases, with 5 bases separating them. Germline V lookup: CDR1 MNHEY, CDR2 SVGEGT. The CDR3 extends over 12 amino acids. In nucleotides, the CDR3 is TGTGCCAGCAGTTACCGGCCCTATGGCTACACCTTC. Its protein is CASSYRPYGYTF.

The chain uses TRBV11-2 and TRBJ1-1; D gene uncertain. Trimming removed 1 base from V and 9 bases from J, with 6 bases in between. The CDR3 has 11 amino acids. Germline CDR1 and CDR2: SGHAT and FQNNGV. The CDR3 DNA follows: TGTGCCAGCAGCTTAGGCATAAAAGCTTTCTTT. This codes for CASSLGIKAFF. Supplemented by reference TRBV11-2 and TRBJ1-1, the full variable domain reads EAGVAQSPRYKIIEKRQSVAFWCNPISGHATLYWYQQILGQGPKLLIQFQNNGVVDDSQLPKDRFSAERLKGVDSTLKIQPAKLEDSAVYLCASSLGIKAFFGQGTRLTVV.

This chain joins TRBV5-1 and TRBJ2-5, with a tentative D call TRBD1 (5 bases). The DNA end is more similar to TRBJ2-7, so the J call may be wrong. The germline CDR1 and CDR2 sequences are SGHRS and YFSETQ. The CDR3 length is 14 residues. In DNA form, the CDR3 reads TGCGCCAGCAGCTTAAACAGGTTCACCTACGAGCAGTACTTC. This encodes CASSLNRFTYEQYF.

The V gene is TRBV12-3 or TRBV12-4, the J gene TRBJ2-1; 10 bases are shared with TRBD2. CDR3 size: 18 residues. V lost 5 bases, J lost 1 base, and 11 bases stayed unmatched. DNA for the CDR3: TGTGCCAGCAGTCGTCAGCCTCAAGCGGGAGGGTCCTACAATGAGCAGTTCTTC. Protein product: CASSRQPQAGGSYNEQFF.

The DNA of the CDR3 is TGTGCCAGCAGCCGACAGAGAGCTAACTATGGCTACACCTTC. Protein sequence: CASSRQRANYGYTF. This chain uses TRBV7-9 with TRBJ1-2; perhaps TRBD1 as D (5 bases). The V end was cut by 5 bases, the J end by 0 bases, with 10 bases between. CDR1 is SEHNR and CDR2 is FQNEAQ in the germline V gene (reference sequence). CDR3 length equals 14 residues.

Note on this clonotype: An end of the junction does not agree with germline; a read error may underlie this. The V and J genes are TRBV6-6 and TRBJ2-1, with 16 bases aligning to TRBD2. Germline-derived CDR1 and CDR2 are MNHNY and SVGAGI (reference sequence). This CDR3 has 18 amino acids. This CDR3 is CASSYGTSGRALYNEQLF. The DNA of the CDR3 is TGTGCCAGCAGTTACGGGACTAGCGGGAGGGCCTTATACAATGAGCAACTCTTC.

This clonotype was detected a few times. V gene TRBV24-1 combines with J gene TRBJ2-1; unclear D gene. Trimming shortened V by 5 bases and J by 6 bases, and 7 bases separated the two germline ends. Germline CDR1 is KGHDR and CDR2 is SFDVKD. This CDR3 region has 12 residues. The CDR3 DNA reads TGTGCCACCAGTGGCCGGATCAATGAGCAGTTCTTC. Its translation is CATSGRINEQFF.

This chain connects TRBV7-9 to TRBJ1-1; no firm D call. The CDR3 extends over 14 amino acids. Germline CDR1 and CDR2: SEHNR and FQNEAQ (reference sequence). Trimming removed 4 bases from V and 3 bases from J, with 12 bases in between. The CDR3: CASSSPGRDTEAFF. For the CDR3, the DNA is TGTGCCAGCAGCTCACCAGGTAGGGACACTGAAGCTTTCTTT.

The chain has TRBV11-2 and TRBJ2-3, with D perhaps matching TRBD2 (6 bases). This CDR3 has 17 residues. The germline CDR1 and CDR2 sequences are SGHAT and FQNNGV. The V end was cut by 5 bases, the J end by 6 bases, with 24 bases between. This CDR3 is CASSRGRGGLKMDTQYF. Here the CDR3 DNA reads TGTGCCAGCAGCCGGGGTCGGGGAGGCCTCAAGATGGATACGCAGTATTTT.

V is TRBV5-4 and J is TRBJ2-3, with D perhaps matching TRBD1 or TRBD2 (7 bases each). V lost 3 bases and J lost 4, with 18 bases in between. Germline V gives CDR1 SGHNT, CDR2 YYREEE (reference sequence). The CDR3 runs to 16 residues. CDR3 protein: CASSSQGGGLADTQYF. CDR3 nucleotide sequence: TGTGCCAGCAGCTCCCAGGGGGGGGGACTGGCAGATACGCAGTATTTT.

CDR3 DNA sequence: TGTGCCAGCAGCTTAGATCTAGCCAGCTCTAACTATGGCTACACCTTC. Translated, it gives CASSLDLASSNYGYTF. The V gene is TRBV11-2, the J gene TRBJ1-2, with D unclear. CDR1 is SGHAT, CDR2 FQNNGV, per germline. The CDR3 has 16 residues. V shed 0 bases and J shed 0 bases, with 11 bases lying between them. Drawing the rest from reference TRBV11-2 and TRBJ1-2, the complete variable domain is EAGVAQSPRYKIIEKRQSVAFWCNPISGHATLYWYQQILGQGPKLLIQFQNNGVVDDSQLPKDRFSAERLKGVDSTLKIQPAKLEDSAVYLCASSLDLASSNYGYTFGSGTRLTVV.

This clonotype has just one count. This sequence joins TRBV12-3 or TRBV12-4 and TRBJ1-2; maybe TRBD1 (5 bases). Trimming stripped 4 bases from V and 4 bases from J, with 19 bases between. The CDR3 is 16 residues long. In DNA, the CDR3 is TGTGCCAGCAGTTACTCCGGGACCAGGGAGGGCTATGGCTACACCTTC. This codes for CASSYSGTREGYGYTF.

This clonotype has a handful of counts. The rearrangement links TRBV7-2 to TRBJ2-3, with 10 positions matching TRBD2. This CDR3 region has 16 residues. CDR1 is SGHTA and CDR2 is FQGNSA in the germline V gene. J was trimmed by 7 bases and V by 6 bases; bases with no gene match: 13. CDR3 bases: TGTGCCAGCAGGCCTTCCGCATCACTAGCGGGGTATACGCAGTATTTT. Encoded protein: CASRPSASLAGYTQYF.

This clonotype has just a few counts. The CDR3 region is CSASKSMNTEAFF. CDR3 coding DNA: TGCAGTGCTTCCAAAAGTATGAACACTGAAGCTTTCTTT. V and J are TRBV20-1 and TRBJ1-1; D uncertain. V was trimmed by 5 bases and J by 0 bases, leaving 10 bases between them. The CDR3 spans 13 residues. The germline gives CDR1 DFQATT, CDR2 SNEGSKA (reference sequence).

This clonotype turned up a few times. This chain joins TRBV6-1 and TRBJ1-5, with a tentative D call TRBD1 (5 bases). V lost 4 bases, J lost 3 bases, and 10 bases lay in between. Germline lookup yields CDR1 MNHNS and CDR2 SASEGT. The CDR3 loop spans 14 amino acids. CDR3 in DNA: TGTGCCAGCAGTGTCGCGGGGCTCAATCAGCCCCAGCATTTT. It yields the protein CASSVAGLNQPQHF.

This chain joins TRBV20-1 and TRBJ2-2; 11 nucleotides match TRBD2. V was clipped by 3 bases and J by 5 bases; unmatched bases: 5. Germline CDR1 is DFQATT and CDR2 is SNEGSKA (reference sequence). The CDR3 sequence is 15 residues long. CDR3 in amino acids: CSASSGGAWTGELFF. The CDR3 DNA sequence: TGCAGTGCTAGTAGCGGGGGGGCATGGACCGGGGAGCTGTTTTTT.

The chain links TRBV20-1 to TRBJ2-3, with D maybe TRBD1 (5 bases). V was cut by 3 bases and J by 5 bases, with 9 bases left in between. This CDR3 contains 12 residues. Germline values: CDR1 DFQATT, CDR2 SNEGSKA (reference sequence). CDR3 loop: CSARQGGDTQYF. In DNA form, the CDR3 reads TGCAGTGCTAGGCAGGGTGGAGATACGCAGTATTTT.

Only a few counts were recorded for this clonotype. The chain joins TRBV12-3 or TRBV12-4 to TRBJ2-1; D possibly corresponds to TRBD1 (7 bases). Trimming cost V 7 bases and J 5 bases, with 12 bases left between them. This CDR3 is 13 amino acids long. CDR3 amino acids: CASMAGGHNEQFF. The CDR3 DNA reads as TGTGCCAGCATGGCAGGGGGGCACAATGAGCAGTTCTTC.